This T cell receptor beta chain emerged from a study of spatial heterogeneity in lung cancer. Study in general: The study sequenced follow-up PBMC samples when they were available, at a median of about two years after resection. Each distinct TCR and UMI combination averaged more than ten appearances in raw reads.

TCRdb ran MiXCR on the 5' RACE reads and lists one entry per CDR3 protein. This sample has 35,000 to 55,000 distinct CDR3 sequences, with roughly 12% found just once. The CDR3 runs to 13 residues. CDR1 DFQATT and CDR2 SNEGSKA come from the germline V gene (reference sequence). The V end lost 7 bases, the J end lost 7 bases, and 19 bases lay between the germline ends. Stated time point: blood at routine non-recurrence follow-up after resection. Unsorted tumor, nontumor lung tissue or cryopreserved PBMC supplied the whole RNA. This clonotype has a handful of counts. V usage is TRBV20-1 and J usage is TRBJ1-2; a possible D gene is TRBD1 (5 bases). Sequencing was performed on PBMCs, taken at follow-up. This TCR was sampled from a male donor with early-stage non-small cell lung cancer. In nucleotides, the CDR3 is TGCAGTGGAAGATGGGGCGCTTCGGGTGGCTACACCTTC. It yields the protein CSGRWGASGGYTF.